This T cell receptor (beta chain) was profiled in a study of CD8 T cells in Susac syndrome. Note on this clonotype: Its target is unknown.

The RNA, about 0.45 to 1 ug, was put through reverse transcription using random hexamers. The method of amplification for TCR beta CDR3 was immunoSEQ multiplex PCR, covering 54 Vbeta and 13 Jbeta. TCRdb redid the calling of the immunoSEQ multiplex PCR reads with MiXCR, one entry per CDR3 protein. Of 55,000 to 80,000 distinct CDR3 sequences listed, roughly 93% are singletons. The patients with Susac syndrome were individuals who fulfilled the recently defined diagnostic criteria for disease that was either definite or probable. The authors negatively isolated CD8+ and CD4+ T cells and FACS-enriched TEMRA cells. CDR1 is MNHNS and CDR2 is SASEGT in the germline V gene. Trimming stripped 7 bases from V and 0 bases from J, with 19 bases between. The CDR3 has 17 amino acids. Study findings and constraints: Clonal expansion did not appear in Susac syndrome CD4+ T cell repertoires.

Material: CD4+ T cells from PBMCs. The chain links TRBV6-1 to TRBJ1-3, with a weak D call TRBD1 (5 bases). This receptor was obtained from a human donor with Susac syndrome. The CDR3 sequence: CASTRAGPSSSGNTIYF. As DNA, the CDR3 is TGTGCCAGCACCCGGGCAGGGCCATCGAGCTCTGGAAACACCATATATTTT.